These 13 T cell receptor beta chains were sequenced from one sample in a study of T cells in Graves' hyperthyroidism and ophthalmopathy. Amplification of TCR beta CDR3 regions was performed using RNA transcripts as template. Primed by the HTBI set, a first-round RT-PCR was run on the TCR CDR3. One entry per CDR3 protein results from TCRdb running MiXCR on the multiplex PCR reads. The sample yields roughly 640,000 distinct CDR3 sequences, around 16% seen once. Sequenced material: blood. The receptors stem from a woman between 40 and 50 years old with Graves' ophthalmopathy.

The chain carries TRBV11-2 and TRBJ2-2; TRBD2 aligns across 12 bases. Germline values: CDR1 SGHAT, CDR2 FQNNGV. The CDR3 covers 20 residues. With V trimmed by 5 bases and J by 1 base, 14 bases remained unmatched. The CDR3 sequence: CASSRRRSSGRGENTGELFF. The CDR3 DNA reads as TGTGCCAGCAGCCGTCGGCGGTCTAGCGGGAGGGGAGAGAACACCGGGGAGCTGTTTTTT.

This clonotype was found a few times. The CDR3 nucleotides are TGTGCCAGCGCCCGGGACAGGGGAGATACGCAGTATTTT. Protein: CASARDRGDTQYF. The chain employs TRBV19 and TRBJ2-3; TRBD1 agrees at 10 bases. Germline assignment: CDR1 LNHDA and CDR2 SQIVND (reference sequence). J lost 5 bases, V lost 9 bases, and 5 bases had no gene match. The CDR3 has 13 amino acids.

This clonotype has more than one count but fewer than ten. V gene TRBV10-3 combines with J gene TRBJ2-7; 8 nucleotides line up with TRBD1. CDR1 and CDR2 (germline): ENHRY, SYGVKD. The CDR3 length is 16 residues. The V gene end was trimmed by 0 bases and the J gene end by 3 bases; junction bases not matched to a gene: 7. This CDR3 reads CAISESGRGQVYEQYF. CDR3 DNA: TGTGCCATCAGTGAGTCGGGCAGGGGGCAAGTCTACGAGCAGTACTTC.

The sample holds a few counts of this clonotype. The chain recombines TRBV18 with TRBJ2-3, with D uncertain. The CDR3 extends over 14 amino acids. V lost 2 bases to trimming and J lost 2 bases, with 8 bases between them. Germline assignment: CDR1 KGHSH and CDR2 LQKENI. The CDR3 bases are TGTGCCAGCTCACCAGGGCTGAACACAGATACGCAGTATTTT. Amino acid sequence: CASSPGLNTDTQYF.

This sequence joins TRBV9 and TRBJ2-3; 9 bases align to TRBD1. This CDR3 contains 16 residues. Germline lookup yields CDR1 SGDLS and CDR2 YYNGEE. The V gene end was trimmed by 1 base and the J gene end by 3 bases; junction bases not matched to a gene: 6. This chain's CDR3 is CASSVRQGGLTDTQYF. The DNA for the CDR3 is TGTGCCAGCAGCGTAAGACAGGGGGGCCTAACAGATACGCAGTATTTT.

The chain carries TRBV27 and TRBJ1-1; the match to TRBD1 covers 9 bases. The J segment lost 3 bases and the V segment lost 4 bases, leaving 9 bases of the junction unmatched. This CDR3 has 16 amino acids. Germline V lookup: CDR1 MNHEY, CDR2 SMNVEV (reference sequence). This chain's CDR3 is CASSSRTGVGYTEAFF. CDR3 bases: TGTGCCAGCAGTTCCCGGACAGGGGTGGGTTACACTGAAGCTTTCTTT.

This clonotype came up many times. The chain is built from TRBV28 and TRBJ2-7; possibly TRBD2 for D (5 bases). Between the trimmed V and J ends, which lost 4 bases and 6 bases, there was a span of 13 bases. The CDR3 totals 13 residues. Germline V gene sequence: CDR1 MDHEN, CDR2 SYDVKM. Here the CDR3 reads CASSSGLSSEQYF. The CDR3 nucleotides read TGTGCCAGCAGTTCCGGACTGTCAAGCGAGCAGTACTTC.

There are many counts of this clonotype. The chain carries TRBV3-1 and TRBJ1-2; 9 positions match TRBD1. The length of the CDR3 is 14 residues. J was trimmed by 0 bases and V by 8 bases; bases with no gene match: 4. CDR1 and CDR2 (germline): LGHDT, YNNKEL (reference sequence). The CDR3, as DNA: TGTGCCAGCTCACAGGGGGCTGCTAACTATGGCTACACCTTC. Its translation is CASSQGAANYGYTF.

The gene calls are TRBV20-1 and TRBJ1-5; D remains ambiguous. V was cut by 3 bases and J by 0 bases, with 12 bases left in between. Germline loops: CDR1 DFQATT, CDR2 SNEGSKA (reference sequence). The CDR3 consists of 15 residues. As DNA, the CDR3 is TGCAGTGCTAGGGACCCCGCCTATAGCAATCAGCCCCAGCATTTT. This sequence encodes CSARDPAYSNQPQHF.

This clonotype was seen repeatedly, ten times or more. The chain employs TRBV28 and TRBJ1-1; TRBD1 matches at 8 bases. The CDR3 has 17 amino acids. Trimming cost V 7 bases and J 10 bases; bases outside gene matches: 23. CDR1 and CDR2 (germline): MDHEN, SYDVKM. CDR3 loop: CASIFRSDRQGRRAAFF. DNA of the CDR3: TGTGCCAGCATCTTTCGATCCGATAGACAGGGGAGACGGGCAGCTTTCTTT.

This clonotype was detected many times. This chain joins TRBV20-1 and TRBJ2-1, with TRBD2 identical over 7 bases. After removal of 3 bases from V and 2 bases from J, the junction contained 13 bases not matched to a gene. The CDR3 totals 17 residues. Germline V gene lookup returns CDR1 DFQATT and CDR2 SNEGSKA (reference sequence). The CDR3 DNA reads TGCAGTGCTAGCACCCCCACCGGGACTACCACCTACAATGAGCAGTTCTTC. It is translated as CSASTPTGTTTYNEQFF.

This clonotype was detected only a few times. The rearrangement links TRBV7-9 to TRBJ1-1, with D unresolved. CDR1 is SEHNR, CDR2 FQNEAQ, per germline (reference sequence). V lost 3 bases and J lost 7, with 3 bases in between. The CDR3 is 10 amino acids. The CDR3 protein is CASSLREAFF. As DNA, the CDR3 is TGTGCCAGCAGCTTGCGTGAAGCTTTCTTT.

This clonotype was picked up a small number of times. The chain employs TRBV29-1 and TRBJ2-5; 9 bases map to TRBD1. Trimming removed 4 bases from V and 6 bases from J; junction bases left unmatched: 12. The CDR3 totals 15 residues. Looked up from germline, CDR1 is SQVTM and CDR2 is ANQGSEA. The chain's CDR3 is CSVVGGTGTIKTQYF. For the CDR3, the DNA is TGCAGCGTTGTGGGGGGGACAGGGACGATAAAGACCCAGTACTTC.